A selection of T cell receptor beta chains follows, all from one sample in a study of blood T cell repertoires in COVID-19. Clones were read by immunoSEQ multiplex PCR, and TCRdb kept only the in-frame ones, dropping some. The table includes about 180,000 clones, roughly four fifths detected once. Sequenced input: peripheral blood. The receptor source for this set is a human donor in a cohort sampled during active COVID-19. Both conserved end residues are part of each CDR3. The D gene is left open where the match is weak. The size field is filled for only some rows; it gives once, few, many or a size class.

cdr3_aa: CASGPPGQGDDIQYF
cdr3_nt: TGTGCTAGTGGTCCTCCGGGACAGGGGGATGACATTCAGTACTTC
clone_size: -
v_call: TRBV12-5
d_call: TRBD1
cdr3_length: 15
j_call: TRBJ2-4

cdr3_aa: CASSQGTSGRGVQETQYF
cdr3_nt: TGTGCCAGCAGCCAAGGGACTTCGGGGCGGGGGGTACAAGAGACCCAGTACTTC
clone_size: -
v_call: TRBV3-1/TRBV3-2
d_call: TRBD2
cdr3_length: 18
j_call: TRBJ2-5

cdr3_aa: CASSLVAGGSTGELFF
cdr3_nt: TGCGCCAGCAGCTTGGTGGCGGGGGGGAGCACCGGGGAGCTGTTTTTT
clone_size: -
v_call: TRBV5-1
d_call: TRBD2
cdr3_length: 16
j_call: TRBJ2-2

cdr3_aa: CASSLGQGAYNEQFF
cdr3_nt: TGTGCCAGCAGCCTAGGACAGGGGGCCTACAATGAGCAGTTCTTC
clone_size: -
v_call: TRBV13
d_call: TRBD1
cdr3_length: 15
j_call: TRBJ2-1

cdr3_aa: CASSRRGGYTF
cdr3_nt: TGTGCCAGCAGCCGGAGGGGTGGCTACACCTTC
clone_size: -
v_call: TRBV3-1/TRBV3-2
d_call: -
cdr3_length: 11
j_call: TRBJ1-2

cdr3_aa: CASSIGTANSPLHF
cdr3_nt: TGTGCCAGTAGTATCGGAACAGCTAATTCACCCCTCCACTTT
clone_size: -
v_call: TRBV19
d_call: -
cdr3_length: 14
j_call: TRBJ1-6

cdr3_aa: CASSRDRGFSGYTF
cdr3_nt: TGTGCCAGCTCTCGGGACAGGGGTTTCTCTGGCTACACCTTC
clone_size: -
v_call: TRBV18
d_call: TRBD1
cdr3_length: 14
j_call: TRBJ1-2

cdr3_aa: CASSLLAGTGDLNTEAFF
cdr3_nt: TGTGCCAGCAGTTTATTAGCCGGGACAGGGGACTTGAACACTGAAGCTTTCTTT
clone_size: -
v_call: TRBV27
d_call: TRBD1
cdr3_length: 18
j_call: TRBJ1-1

cdr3_aa: CASSVGRGEGYTF
cdr3_nt: TGTGCCAGCAGCGTAGGAAGGGGTGAGGGCTACACCTTC
clone_size: few
v_call: TRBV9
d_call: -
cdr3_length: 13
j_call: TRBJ1-2

cdr3_aa: CASRLDRSNQPQHF
cdr3_nt: TGTGCCAGTAGGCTGGACAGGAGCAATCAGCCCCAGCATTTT
clone_size: few
v_call: TRBV19
d_call: TRBD1
cdr3_length: 14
j_call: TRBJ1-5

cdr3_aa: CSVSQGDGYTF
cdr3_nt: TGCAGCGTATCGCAGGGGGATGGCTACACCTTC
clone_size: few
v_call: TRBV29-1
d_call: TRBD1
cdr3_length: 11
j_call: TRBJ1-2

cdr3_aa: CSVERRVNTEAFF
cdr3_nt: TGCAGCGTTGAAAGGCGGGTGAACACTGAAGCTTTCTTT
clone_size: -
v_call: TRBV29-1
d_call: -
cdr3_length: 13
j_call: TRBJ1-1

cdr3_aa: CSGGQGNTEAFF
cdr3_nt: TGCAGCGGCGGACAGGGGAACACTGAAGCTTTCTTT
clone_size: -
v_call: TRBV29-1
d_call: TRBD1
cdr3_length: 12
j_call: TRBJ1-1

cdr3_aa: CASSQETMGSGWGQETQYF
cdr3_nt: TGTGCCAGCAGCCAGGAAACGATGGGTTCGGGATGGGGCCAAGAGACCCAGTACTTC
clone_size: -
v_call: TRBV3-1/TRBV3-2
d_call: -
cdr3_length: 19
j_call: TRBJ2-5

cdr3_aa: CATTGTGDQPQHF
cdr3_nt: TGTGCCACCACAGGGACAGGAGATCAGCCCCAGCATTTT
clone_size: few
v_call: TRBV7-3
d_call: TRBD1
cdr3_length: 13
j_call: TRBJ1-5

cdr3_aa: CASTSRTGDNTGELFF
cdr3_nt: TGTGCCAGCACCTCGCGAACAGGAGATAACACCGGGGAGCTGTTTTTT
clone_size: few
v_call: TRBV11-2
d_call: -
cdr3_length: 16
j_call: TRBJ2-2

cdr3_aa: CASSPSGYEQYF
cdr3_nt: TGTGCCAGCAGTCCCAGTGGCTACGAGCAGTACTTC
clone_size: -
v_call: TRBV11-2
d_call: -
cdr3_length: 12
j_call: TRBJ2-7

cdr3_aa: CASSPSQETQYF
cdr3_nt: TGCGCCAGCAGCCCCTCCCAAGAGACCCAGTACTTC
clone_size: -
v_call: TRBV5-1
d_call: -
cdr3_length: 12
j_call: TRBJ2-5

cdr3_aa: CASSVGQGALNTEAFF
cdr3_nt: TGTGCCAGCAGCGTAGGTCAGGGGGCTTTGAACACTGAAGCTTTCTTT
clone_size: -
v_call: TRBV9
d_call: TRBD1
cdr3_length: 16
j_call: TRBJ1-1

cdr3_aa: CASSSGDRNYGYTF
cdr3_nt: TGTGCCAGCAGTTCAGGGGACAGGAACTATGGCTACACCTTC
clone_size: -
v_call: TRBV2
d_call: TRBD1
cdr3_length: 14
j_call: TRBJ1-2

cdr3_aa: CAISERLAGNTGELFF
cdr3_nt: TGTGCCATCAGTGAAAGACTAGCGGGGAACACCGGGGAGCTGTTTTTT
clone_size: -
v_call: TRBV10-3
d_call: TRBD2
cdr3_length: 16
j_call: TRBJ2-2

cdr3_aa: CASSLGSAGGEETQYF
cdr3_nt: TGTGCCAGCAGCTTAGGTTCGGCGGGGGGGGAAGAGACCCAGTACTTC
clone_size: -
v_call: TRBV11-2
d_call: TRBD2
cdr3_length: 16
j_call: TRBJ2-5

cdr3_aa: CASSESTGPTEAFF
cdr3_nt: TGTGCCAGCAGTGAGTCGACAGGGCCGACTGAAGCTTTCTTT
clone_size: -
v_call: TRBV2
d_call: TRBD1
cdr3_length: 14
j_call: TRBJ1-1

cdr3_aa: CASSLASEGQNYEQYF
cdr3_nt: TGTGCCAGCAGCTTGGCTAGCGAGGGGCAAAATTACGAGCAGTACTTC
clone_size: once
v_call: TRBV5-4
d_call: -
cdr3_length: 16
j_call: TRBJ2-7

cdr3_aa: CASSTTGGGLYLETQYF
cdr3_nt: TGTGCCAGCAGTACCACTGGAGGCGGACTATACCTAGAGACCCAGTACTTC
clone_size: -
v_call: TRBV27
d_call: -
cdr3_length: 17
j_call: TRBJ2-5

cdr3_aa: CSVGGVNYEQYF
cdr3_nt: TGCAGCGTTGGAGGTGTCAACTACGAGCAGTACTTC
clone_size: -
v_call: TRBV29-1
d_call: -
cdr3_length: 12
j_call: TRBJ2-7

cdr3_aa: CASGKDRGNEKLFF
cdr3_nt: TGTGCCAGCGGAAAGGACAGGGGAAACGAAAAACTGTTTTTT
clone_size: -
v_call: TRBV2
d_call: TRBD1
cdr3_length: 14
j_call: TRBJ1-4

cdr3_aa: CASSIPRLGNTGELFF
cdr3_nt: TGTGCCAGTAGTATACCCCGCCTCGGGAACACCGGGGAGCTGTTTTTT
clone_size: -
v_call: TRBV19
d_call: -
cdr3_length: 16
j_call: TRBJ2-2

cdr3_aa: CASSLDRPNTDTQYF
cdr3_nt: TGCGCCAGCAGCTTGGACCGCCCTAACACAGATACGCAGTATTTT
clone_size: -
v_call: TRBV5-1
d_call: -
cdr3_length: 15
j_call: TRBJ2-3

cdr3_aa: CASSFRLGGSEQFF
cdr3_nt: TGTGCCAGCAGCTTTCGCCTAGGGGGATCTGAGCAGTTCTTC
clone_size: -
v_call: TRBV7-3
d_call: -
cdr3_length: 14
j_call: TRBJ2-1

cdr3_aa: CASNPGQRTEAFF
cdr3_nt: TGTGCCAGCAACCCGGGACAGAGAACTGAAGCTTTCTTT
clone_size: -
v_call: TRBV6-5
d_call: TRBD1
cdr3_length: 13
j_call: TRBJ1-1

cdr3_aa: CASSLASREYEQYF
cdr3_nt: TGTGCCAGCAGCTTAGCTTCGCGGGAATACGAGCAGTACTTC
clone_size: -
v_call: TRBV7-8
d_call: -
cdr3_length: 14
j_call: TRBJ2-7

cdr3_aa: CASSPGQGGSGELFF
cdr3_nt: TGTGCCAGTAGTCCGGGACAGGGGGGGAGCGGGGAGCTGTTTTTT
clone_size: -
v_call: TRBV19
d_call: TRBD1
cdr3_length: 15
j_call: TRBJ2-2

cdr3_aa: CASSYTRTGAAGYTF
cdr3_nt: TGTGCCAGCAGTTACACCAGGACAGGGGCGGCTGGCTACACCTTC
clone_size: -
v_call: TRBV6-5
d_call: TRBD1
cdr3_length: 15
j_call: TRBJ1-2

cdr3_aa: CARTQGAPHGYTF
cdr3_nt: TGTGCCCGAACACAGGGGGCGCCTCATGGCTACACCTTC
clone_size: once
v_call: TRBV30
d_call: TRBD1
cdr3_length: 13
j_call: TRBJ1-2